The sequence of this T cell receptor (beta chain) was determined in a study of cytomegalovirus exposure and HLA in healthy donors. Study overall: Sequencing of about 179 million T cells in an earlier analysis found around 110 million unique TCR beta sequences.

The PCR was carried out with 60 Vbeta primers and 13 Jbeta primers. Sequenced by immunoSEQ multiplex PCR; TCRdb stores in-frame clones only, minus some. Of around 54,000 clones listed, around three quarters were seen once; the top ten hold about 7.8%. Trimming pared 2 bases from V and 1 base from J, leaving 11 bases between. CDR3 length: 15 residues. In germline, CDR1 is MGHDK, CDR2 SYGVNS. This clonotype was obtained from a man aged 30-40 years in good health and CMV-seropositive. The material sequenced was PBMCs. V usage is TRBV25-1 and J usage is TRBJ1-1; unclear D gene. The DNA for the CDR3 is TGTGCCAGCAGTGAACCCGGGGAGAGGAACACTGAAGCTTTCTTT. It is translated as CASSEPGERNTEAFF.